Reported below is one T cell receptor (beta chain). Germline loops: CDR1 MNHEY, CDR2 SVGAGI. This CDR3 comprises 16 residues. Trimming took 4 bases from V and 3 from J, leaving 19 bases between them. Sequencing used immunoSEQ multiplex PCR; TCRdb keeps in-frame clones, though not all of them. The top ten clones hold 12% of a sample with about 160,000 clones, about 90% of them seen once. This record belongs to a study of control samples from healthy donors and cancer patients. This sequence originates from a young man in good health. The J gene is TRBJ2-7, the V gene TRBV6-5; D assignment may be TRBD1 or TRBD2 (5 bases each). Source material: blood. The CDR3 loop reads CASSFRSGTKNYEQYF. CDR3 in DNA: TGTGCCAGCAGTTTTCGATCCGGGACCAAAAACTACGAGCAGTACTTC.